This TCR beta chain originates from a study of Graves' ophthalmopathy and Graves' hyperthyroidism. Amplified material comprised TCR beta CDR3 regions derived from RNA transcripts. The first-round RT-PCR employed HTBI primers together with the Qiagen OneStep RT-PCR kit. A multiplex PCR was then performed as the second round. Via MiXCR, TCRdb re-called the multiplex PCR reads, giving one row per CDR3 protein. The sample has approximately 700,000 distinct CDR3 sequences, about two fifths seen once. The germline V gene has CDR1 SGHVS and CDR2 FNYEAQ. The CDR3 covers 15 residues. The V gene end was trimmed by 2 bases and the J gene end by 4 bases; junction bases not matched to a gene: 8.

This chain links TRBV7-6 with TRBJ2-7; 7 positions agree with TRBD1. The receptor's source is an adult man with Graves' ophthalmopathy. The sequenced sample was peripheral blood. The CDR3 reads CASSLHRQGQYEQYF. The CDR3 DNA follows: TGTGCCAGCAGCTTACACCGACAGGGACAGTACGAGCAGTACTTC. Using reference TRBV7-6 and TRBJ2-7 for the parts outside the CDR3, the full variable domain is GAGVSQSPRYKVTKRGQDVALRCDPISGHVSLYWYRQALGQGPEFLTYFNYEAQQDKSGLPNDRFSAERPEGSISTLTIQRTEQRDSAMYRCASSLHRQGQYEQYFGPGTRLTVT.